The 27 T cell receptor beta chains below were found in one sample sequenced in a study of blood T cells in healthy people across ages. A second roughly 7 to 11 cycle PCR used barcoded and J-beta primers. One entry per CDR3 protein results from TCRdb running MiXCR on the 5' RACE reads. The data hold roughly 680,000 distinct CDR3 sequences, with around 49% observed a single time. Sequencing was performed on blood. These receptors were collected from a woman aged 55 to 70 in good health.

V gene TRBV4-3 combines with J gene TRBJ1-2; D is perhaps TRBD1 (6 bases). V was cut by 2 bases and J by 4 bases, with 11 bases left in between. This CDR3 has 14 residues. Germline CDR1 LGHNA, CDR2 YSLEER. The CDR3 region has the DNA TGCGCCAGCAGCCAACACGGACAGACCTATGGCTACACCTTC. This gives the protein CASSQHGQTYGYTF.

The chain links TRBV3-1 to TRBJ1-2; D is unresolved. Germline-derived CDR1 and CDR2 are LGHDT and YNNKEL (reference sequence). Trimming took 1 base from V and 2 from J, leaving 11 bases between them. The CDR3 has 15 residues. CDR3 DNA: TGTGCCAGCAGCCAAGGGTCGGCAGCCAACTATGGCTACACCTTC. It is translated as CASSQGSAANYGYTF.

This clonotype was detected a few times. The chain combines TRBV7-2 with TRBJ2-7; D possibly uses TRBD1 or TRBD2 (6 bases each). CDR3 length: 16 residues. Germline assignment: CDR1 SGHTA and CDR2 FQGNSA. The ends were cut back, 5 bases at V and 2 bases at J, with 19 bases in the middle. The DNA of the CDR3 is TGTGCCAGCAGCCCTGAGGGGGGCTTAGGCCCCTACGAGCAGTACTTC. This sequence encodes CASSPEGGLGPYEQYF.

Notes on this clonotype: The junction differs from germline at one of its ends, possibly a read error. The chain has TRBV20-1 and TRBJ2-3; D is possibly TRBD2 (6 bases). Germline V gene sequence: CDR1 DFQATT, CDR2 SNEGSKA (reference sequence). The CDR3 covers 15 residues. The CDR3 loop reads CSASPTNGRGDTQDF. The CDR3 nucleotides are TGCAGTGCTAGCCCGACTAACGGGCGGGGAGATACGCAGGATTTT.

The genes are TRBV6-2 or TRBV6-3 and TRBJ1-2, with D uncertain. This CDR3 is 14 amino acids long. The V gene's germline CDR1 is MNHEY and CDR2 SVGEGT. V shed 0 bases and J shed 8 bases, with 13 bases lying between them. The chain's CDR3 is CASSYSSPHGGYTF. In DNA form, the CDR3 reads TGTGCCAGCAGTTACTCGAGTCCGCACGGGGGCTACACCTTC.

This clonotype was seen at least ten times. The V and J genes are TRBV24-1 and TRBJ2-5, with D uncertain. This CDR3 spans 16 amino acids. Trimming pared 2 bases from V and 0 bases from J, leaving 12 bases between. Germline loops: CDR1 KGHDR, CDR2 SFDVKD. Written as DNA, the CDR3 is TGTGCCACCAGTGATTCCCAGCTTACGTACCAAGAGACCCAGTACTTC. Protein: CATSDSQLTYQETQYF.

On this clonotype itself: Relative to the germline gene, one junction end is altered; a read error may explain this. The chain combines TRBV2 with TRBJ2-3, with D possibly matching TRBD1 (5 bases). The CDR3 is 14 amino acids. CDR1 and CDR2 from the germline V gene are SNHLY and FYNNEI. CDR3 nucleotide sequence: TGTGCCAGCAGTGTAAGATCGCTTACAGGTACGCAGTATTTT. Protein sequence: CASSVRSLTGTQYF.

This clonotype appeared a single time. The chain recombines TRBV6-2 or TRBV6-3 with TRBJ1-1; 7 bases align to TRBD1. Germline V gives CDR1 MNHEY, CDR2 SVGEGT. The CDR3 runs to 14 residues. The V gene end was trimmed by 6 bases and the J gene end by 4 bases; junction bases not matched to a gene: 8. CDR3 sequence: CASRDDRAVTEAFF. In DNA form, the CDR3 reads TGTGCCAGCAGAGACGACAGGGCGGTCACTGAAGCTTTCTTT.

This clonotype was seen ten or more times. This CDR3 reads CASSLRTGGSYEQYF. The CDR3 coding sequence is TGCGCCAGCAGCCTAAGGACAGGAGGGTCCTACGAGCAGTACTTC. This sequence joins TRBV4-3 and TRBJ2-7; the D gene is possibly TRBD1 (7 bases). The CDR3 covers 15 residues. Germline CDR1 LGHNA, CDR2 YSLEER. V lost 4 bases and J 1 base, leaving 14 bases between the germline ends.

This chain links TRBV2 with TRBJ2-3; a possible D gene is TRBD1 (7 bases). CDR1 is SNHLY and CDR2 is FYNNEI in the germline V gene. Trimming shortened V by 7 bases and J by 7 bases, and 12 bases separated the two germline ends. CDR3 length: 12 residues. The CDR3 loop reads CASNQGGYTQYF. The CDR3, as DNA: TGTGCCAGCAATCAGGGGGGATATACGCAGTATTTT.

This chain joins TRBV7-9 and TRBJ2-5; the match to TRBD1 covers 8 bases. The CDR3 runs to 16 residues. From germline, CDR1 is SEHNR and CDR2 FQNEAQ (reference sequence). V was clipped by 8 bases and J by 1 base; unmatched bases: 12. CDR3 DNA sequence: TGTGCCAGCTCCCCCGGAGACAGGGGCATCCAAGAGACCCAGTACTTC. Translation gives CASSPGDRGIQETQYF.

The gene calls are TRBV29-1 and TRBJ2-1; 11 bases line up with TRBD2. The junction had 2 bases not matched to a gene; V was cut back by 4 bases and J by 3 bases. This CDR3 contains 14 residues. From germline, CDR1 is SQVTM and CDR2 ANQGSEA. The CDR3 reads CSVVTSGSYNEQFF. The CDR3 DNA follows: TGCAGCGTTGTTACTAGCGGGAGCTACAATGAGCAGTTCTTC.

In its sample, this clonotype was seen a few times. The chain uses TRBV5-1 and TRBJ1-1; D remains ambiguous. Trimming stripped 3 bases from V and 11 bases from J, with 17 bases between. The CDR3 is 13 amino acids. Per the germline V gene, CDR1 is SGHRS and CDR2 is YFSETQ. The chain's CDR3 is CASSWAEDLEAFF. The CDR3 bases are TGCGCCAGCAGCTGGGCTGAGGACCTGGAGGCTTTCTTT.

The gene calls are TRBV2 and TRBJ2-7; the D is unclear. The germline V gene has CDR1 SNHLY and CDR2 FYNNEI. The V end lost 6 bases, the J end lost 2 bases, and 14 bases lay between the germline ends. This CDR3 is built from 14 residues. The CDR3 loop reads CASRIEAQTYEQYF. Here the CDR3 DNA reads TGTGCCAGCAGAATCGAGGCCCAAACCTACGAGCAGTACTTC.

This rearrangement joins TRBV6-1 to TRBJ2-4, with 9 bases matching TRBD1. The J call may be in error: the DNA end matches TRBJ2-5 better. Germline loops: CDR1 MNHNS, CDR2 SASEGT. There are 16 residues in the CDR3. CDR3 sequence (DNA): TGTGCCAGCAGTGAAAATCACGACAGGGGGTTTGAGACCCAGTACTTC. It specifies CASSENHDRGFETQYF.

The chain recombines TRBV7-9 with TRBJ1-4, with D possibly matching TRBD1 (6 bases). Germline assignment: CDR1 SEHNR and CDR2 FQNEAQ (reference sequence). The CDR3 is 15 amino acids. Trimming took 5 bases from V and 0 from J, leaving 10 bases between them. The DNA of the CDR3 is TGTGCCAGCAGCGGGGGCAGAACAACTAATGAAAAACTGTTTTTT. It codes for CASSGGRTTNEKLFF.

The J gene is TRBJ1-2, the V gene TRBV15; tentatively, D is TRBD1 (5 bases). V was shortened by 4 bases and J by 4 bases, with 10 bases between the two germline ends. This CDR3 spans 13 amino acids. Germline V gene lookup returns CDR1 LNHNV and CDR2 YYDKDF (reference sequence). The CDR3 DNA reads as TGTGCCACCAGCATCAGTCAGGGCTATGGCTACACCTTC. It encodes CATSISQGYGYTF. Full variable domain (remainder filled in from reference TRBV15 and TRBJ1-2): DAMVIQNPRYQVTQFGKPVTLSCSQTLNHNVMYWYQQKSSQAPKLLFHYYDKDFNNEADTPDNFQSRRPNTSFCFLDIRSPGLGDTAMYLCATSISQGYGYTFGSGTRLTVV.

A few counts support this clonotype. The chain is built from TRBV7-8 and TRBJ1-2, with D possibly matching TRBD1 (6 bases). Trimming pared 5 bases from V and 4 bases from J, leaving 14 bases between. Germline V CDR1 and CDR2: SGHVS, FQNEAQ. The CDR3 runs to 14 residues. Written as DNA, the CDR3 is TGTGCCAGCAGCCGAGGGGGGGGAGGCTATGGCTACACCTTC. Its protein is CASSRGGGGYGYTF.

This clonotype was seen a few times. The chain carries TRBV13 and TRBJ2-3; unclear D gene. CDR1 and CDR2 (germline): PRHDT, FYEKMQ (reference sequence). The V and J ends lost 2 bases and 9 bases respectively, with 15 bases between them. The CDR3 totals 14 residues. The CDR3 spells CASSLSQPGRTQYF. The CDR3 nucleotides read TGTGCCAGCAGCTTATCCCAACCCGGTAGAACGCAGTATTTT.

CDR3 sequence (DNA): TGTGCCATCAGTGACGAGCCAGCAGCCTACGAGCAGTACTTC. Its translation is CAISDEPAAYEQYF. V and J are TRBV10-3 and TRBJ2-7; D not certain. The CDR3 sequence is 14 residues long. CDR1 and CDR2 (germline): ENHRY, SYGVKD. Trimming removed 3 bases from V and 2 bases from J, with 11 bases in between.

V and J are TRBV6-1 and TRBJ2-6; D possibly uses TRBD1 or TRBD2 (6 bases each). The CDR3 runs 18 residues. In germline, CDR1 is MNHNS, CDR2 SASEGT. V gave up 8 bases and J gave up 2 bases, with 22 bases separating them. The CDR3 here is CASAFLLSGGAGANVLTF. The CDR3 nucleotides read TGTGCCAGCGCTTTTCTTTTATCCGGGGGCGCTGGGGCCAACGTCCTGACTTTC.

The rearrangement joins TRBV7-2 to TRBJ1-1, with a tentative D call TRBD1 (6 bases). The CDR3 contains 15 residues. Germline loops: CDR1 SGHTA, CDR2 FQGNSA. V was clipped by 6 bases and J by 6 bases, with 20 bases between them. CDR3 sequence reads: CASRLNRDPSPEAFF. The CDR3 DNA reads TGTGCCAGCAGGTTGAACAGGGACCCCAGCCCTGAAGCTTTCTTT.

Comments on this clonotype: This sequence may be a read error, since a much larger clone differs from it by one base. CDR3 protein: CASSLGNNNEQFF. The DNA of the CDR3 is TGTGCCAGCAGCTTAGGGAATAACAATGAGCAGTTCTTC. The chain employs TRBV7-8 and TRBJ2-1, with D uncertain. CDR1 and CDR2 from the germline V gene are SGHVS and FQNEAQ. The CDR3 runs 13 residues. The ends were cut back, 1 base at V and 5 bases at J, with 6 bases in the middle.

This chain joins TRBV21-1 and TRBJ1-3. TRBV21-1 is a known pseudogene. The length of the CDR3 is 18 residues. The CDR3 loop reads CASSKGVRTITSGNTIYF. In DNA, the CDR3 is TGTGCCAGCAGCAAAGGAGTCCGCACTATTACCTCTGGAAACACCATATATTTT.

J is TRBJ1-1 and V is TRBV4-3; no clear D. V shed 0 bases and J shed 2 bases, with 7 bases lying between them. This CDR3 is built from 14 residues. CDR1 and CDR2 from the germline V gene are LGHNA and YSLEER. The CDR3 reads CASSQDHGNTEAFF. The CDR3 region has the DNA TGCGCCAGCAGCCAAGATCACGGAAACACTGAAGCTTTCTTT.

CDR3 sequence (DNA): TGTGCCAGCAGCCAGAGAGCGGGAGAAGGGGCTCAAGAGACCCAGTACTTC. This encodes CASSQRAGEGAQETQYF. The rearrangement joins TRBV3-1 to TRBJ2-5, with 8 nucleotides matching TRBD2. CDR1 LGHDT and CDR2 YNNKEL come from the germline V gene (reference sequence). The CDR3 runs 17 residues. V dropped 3 bases and J dropped 2; count of bases not matched to a gene: 11.

About this clonotype: The germline gene is not matched at one end of the junction; a read error may be the cause. This chain joins TRBV24-1 and TRBJ2-5, with D possibly TRBD1 on 6 matching bases. Germline V gene sequence: CDR1 KGHDR, CDR2 SFDVKD. The CDR3 loop spans 15 amino acids. The CDR3 is CATGDPGTRQETQYF. CDR3 sequence (DNA): TGTGCCACCGGTGACCCCGGGACACGCCAAGAGACCCAGTACTTC.